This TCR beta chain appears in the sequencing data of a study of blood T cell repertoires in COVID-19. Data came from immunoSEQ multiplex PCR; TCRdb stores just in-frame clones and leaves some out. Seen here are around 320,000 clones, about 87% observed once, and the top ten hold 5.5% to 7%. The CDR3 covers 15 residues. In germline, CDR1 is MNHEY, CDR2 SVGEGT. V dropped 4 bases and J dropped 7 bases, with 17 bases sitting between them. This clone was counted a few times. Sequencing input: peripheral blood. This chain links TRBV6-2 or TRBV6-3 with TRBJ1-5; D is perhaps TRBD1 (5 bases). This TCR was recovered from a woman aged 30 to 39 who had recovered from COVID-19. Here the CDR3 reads CASSWGSGVGQPQHF. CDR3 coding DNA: TGTGCCAGCAGTTGGGGCTCAGGAGTTGGGCAGCCCCAGCATTTT.